The T cell receptor beta chain under discussion was sequenced for a study of blood T cells in healthy people across ages (dated by TCRdb to the mid-2010s). Turning to the overall study: In model experiments, template switching captured about one uniquely barcoded TCR beta cDNA molecule for every two T cells. Donors were grouped into four age groups: young (average approximately 15 years), middle-aged (roughly 40), aged (over 55) and long-lived (just over 80). To track age-related changes in TCR beta repertoire diversity, the study relied on deep sequencing normalized with unique cDNA molecular identifiers. To avoid experimental bias, donors of different ages were randomly spread across the sequencing lanes. The study analyzed two additional independent replicas of 1 million unique cDNA reads from the same blood draw for two donors, one aged 18 to 29 and one aged 80 or older.

On the study overall, not on this receptor specifically: Because the CMV infection status of the donors was unknown, age-related changes in expanded clonotypes may potentially have been confounded. There was a strong correlation between observed TCR beta diversity and the percentage of naive T cells measured by flow cytometry. Observed TCR beta diversity per million T cells fell roughly linearly with age, and a significant reduction was already apparent by age about 43. Conclusive comparison of naive and antigen-experienced compartments was prevented by the profiling of bulk unsorted PBMCs. Compared with the aged group, more naive CD4+ T cells, fewer expanded clones and increased TCR diversity were shown by the long-lived group, suggesting age selection. Estimates of total diversity from one million sequenced T cells were regarded as lower bounds and underestimates.

Donors were 40 or so systemically healthy Caucasian individuals from Russia aged 6 to 90 years. Each donor gave approximately 9.4 milliliters of peripheral blood, drawn into EDTA-treated Vacutainer tubes. Ficoll-Paque density-gradient centrifugation was used to isolate PBMCs, with at least 6.5 million per sample. Total RNA, at least 6 micrograms per sample, was extracted from PBMCs with Trizol reagent. The percentages of naive CD45RAhigh/CD27high T cells were determined by flow cytometry on a PBMC aliquot from every donor. Library generation was performed with 5' RACE. TCRdb shows the sequencer as Illumina HiSeq 2500. A second PCR of roughly 6 to 11 cycles was performed with a sample-barcoded 5' primer and a J-beta primer mix. Each TCR beta cDNA molecule received a unique molecular identifier from a template-switch 5' adaptor carrying 12 random nucleotides. At least 2.5 million CDR3-containing paired-end reads were obtained from each sample. All of the RNA was converted into first-strand cDNA using the Mint cDNA synthesis kit, with a TRBC-specific oligonucleotide serving as the primer. All cDNA was treated with uracil-DNA glycosylase and then went through a first 18-cycle PCR with the universal primers M1SS and BC2_uni_R. The authors processed their data as follows. Each sample was normalized by randomly selecting 1 million high-quality reads, each carrying a distinct molecular identifier. Reads with shared molecular identifiers were discarded instead of being binned into consensus sequences. MiTCR, run with a Q25 quality threshold and the strictest error-elimination algorithm, handled CDR3 identification, clonotype clustering and error correction. A nonparametric unseen species model with Euler transformation was used to estimate lower-bound total TCR beta diversity. TCRdb reworked the public reads: Q25 trimming with fastp, MiXCR clone assembly, productive beta chains retained. Rows are unified per CDR3 protein, each entry keeping the most common DNA and genes. TCRdb, rather than the study authors, made the V and J calls. The sample profile shows hundreds of thousands of distinct CDR3 sequences; approximately 44% of them were found once. Approximately 20% of the sample is held by the ten biggest clonotypes.

In regard to this clonotype: Its antigen has not been determined. Per-base quality was not reported, and no clone a single base away is much larger than it.

Trimmed from V: 0 bases; trimmed from J: 10 bases; junction bases lacking a gene match: 6. Looking up the germline V gene (reference sequence) yields CDR1 SGHKS and CDR2 YYEKEE. From the cysteine through the phenylalanine, the CDR3 covers 14 amino acids. Solely the CDR3 DNA is kept, with 42 bases framed from the first base. Material: blood. The chain joins TRBV5-5 to TRBJ2-1; TRBD2 matches 8 bases in the middle. The TCR was taken from a man between 60 and 75 years old in good health. The DNA is as follows: TGTGCCAGCAGCTTGGCGTCCAGCGGGGGCGAGCAGTTCTTC. Its translation is CASSLASSGGEQFF.